This is a list of T cell receptor beta chains from one sample in a study of lymphopenia after photon versus proton radiotherapy. Generated by immunoSEQ multiplex PCR, the TCRdb table keeps only in-frame clones and is missing some. Of about 42,000 clones listed, about 83% were seen once; the top ten hold over 20%. The sequencing here drew on peripheral blood, taken from a patient treated with proton-based radiotherapy. The receptors shown here come from a woman in her 70s with pancreatic cancer. CDR3s include the opening cysteine and the closing phenylalanine or tryptophan. D genes are given only for firm matches. The size field is filled for only some rows; it gives once, few, many or a size class.

>-|TRBV11-2|TRBJ2-3|-
CASSYDSYTQYF
TGTGCCAGCAGCTATGACTCATATACGCAGTATTTT
>-|TRBV11-3|TRBJ2-1|TRBD2
CASSPGLAGPHGATGQFF
TGTGCCAGCAGCCCCGGGCTAGCGGGGCCCCACGGTGCGACTGGGCAGTTCTTC
>-|TRBV5-4|TRBJ2-7|TRBD1
CASSFDRDEQYF
TGTGCCAGCAGCTTCGACAGGGACGAGCAGTACTTC
>-|TRBV7-2|TRBJ2-1|TRBD2
CASSLDSRLASYNEQFF
TGTGCCAGCAGCTTAGATAGTAGACTAGCGAGCTACAATGAGCAGTTCTTC
>-|TRBV7-3|TRBJ2-7|TRBD1
CASSPGQGIIEQYF
TGTGCCAGCAGCCCTGGACAGGGGATTATCGAGCAGTACTTC
>-|TRBV4-2|TRBJ1-1|TRBD1
CASSQEPGQENTEAFF
TGTGCCAGCAGCCAAGAACCGGGACAGGAGAACACTGAAGCTTTCTTT
>-|TRBV5-1|TRBJ1-1|-
CASSLGASVNTEAFF
TGCGCCAGCAGCTTGGGTGCTTCAGTGAACACTGAAGCTTTCTTT
>few|TRBV10-2|TRBJ2-2|TRBD2
CASTLTSGSTGELFF
TGCGCCAGCACTCTGACTAGCGGGAGTACCGGGGAGCTGTTTTTT
>once|TRBV28|TRBJ1-2|TRBD1
CASSPQTGDFNYGYTF
TGTGCCAGCAGTCCACAGACAGGGGACTTTAACTATGGCTACACCTTC
>-|TRBV30|TRBJ2-7|-
CAWSGQLTYEQYF
TGTGCCTGGAGTGGGCAGCTGACCTACGAGCAGTACTTC
>-|TRBV5-6|TRBJ2-6|TRBD2
CASSPIAGGSGANVLTF
TGTGCCAGCAGCCCTATAGCGGGGGGCTCTGGGGCCAACGTCCTGACTTTC
>-|TRBV28|TRBJ2-2|-
CASQGGSVGTGELFF
TGTGCCAGTCAGGGGGGGAGCGTAGGCACCGGGGAGCTGTTTTTT
>-|TRBV28|TRBJ2-2|-
CASSSASSSTGELFF
TGTGCCAGCAGTTCGGCTTCATCAAGCACCGGGGAGCTGTTTTTT
>-|TRBV5-1|TRBJ2-7|-
CASSLALGLREQYF
TGCGCCAGCAGCTTGGCCCTGGGGCTTCGGGAGCAGTACTTC
>-|TRBV19|TRBJ2-3|-
CASSIGATQYF
TGTGCCAGTAGTATAGGTGCTACGCAGTATTTT
>few|TRBV28|TRBJ2-1|TRBD2
CASSLSSGSLNEQFF
TGTGCCAGCAGTTTATCTAGCGGGAGCTTAAATGAGCAGTTCTTC
>few|TRBV5-8|TRBJ1-1|-
CASTRWGGNTEAFF
TGTGCCAGCACGAGATGGGGGGGGAACACTGAAGCTTTCTTT
>-|TRBV30|TRBJ2-2|-
CAWTPRVVGELFF
TGTGCCTGGACCCCCAGGGTGGTCGGGGAGCTGTTTTTT
>few|TRBV4-2|TRBJ1-1|-
CASSQGGGPAGF
TGTGCCAGCAGCCAAGGTGGGGGGCCAGCAGGATTT
>few|TRBV28|TRBJ1-2|-
CASSPKVGGIDYYYGYTF
TGTGCCAGCAGTCCCAAGGTGGGAGGCATCGACTACTACTATGGCTACACCTTC
>few|TRBV6-1|TRBJ2-7|-
CASARTEYYEQYF
TGTGCCAGCGCAAGGACAGAATACTACGAGCAGTACTTC
>-|TRBV7-8|TRBJ2-1|TRBD2
CASRSWRTSTRDEQFF
TGTGCCAGCAGGTCCTGGCGGACTAGCACTAGGGATGAGCAGTTCTTC
>-|TRBV6-5|TRBJ2-7|TRBD2
CASRRGLAGGREQYF
TGTGCCAGCAGGCGAGGACTAGCGGGAGGGCGGGAGCAGTACTTC
>-|TRBV9|TRBJ2-3|TRBD1
CASSVGGTGGTDTQYF
TGTGCCAGCAGCGTAGGTGGGACAGGGGGAACAGATACGCAGTATTTT
>-|TRBV14|TRBJ2-2|-
CASSQDRTGELFF
TGTGCCAGCAGCCAAGATCGGACCGGGGAGCTGTTTTTT
>once|TRBV6-5|TRBJ1-2|-
CASRGGSAYGYTF
TGTGCCAGCAGGGGAGGGTCCGCATATGGCTACACCTTC
>-|TRBV7-6|TRBJ2-3|-
CASSFGSRVTSTDTQYF
TGTGCCAGCAGCTTTGGGAGCCGGGTGACTAGCACAGATACGCAGTATTTT
>-|TRBV28|TRBJ1-5|-
CASTIGQNQPQHF
TGTGCCAGCACAATTGGACAGAATCAGCCCCAGCATTTT
>few|TRBV18|TRBJ1-1|-
CASTSQGSEAFF
TGTGCCAGCACGTCACAGGGCTCTGAAGCTTTCTTT
>-|TRBV19|TRBJ1-4|-
CASNRGFGEKLFF
TGTGCCAGTAATCGAGGGTTCGGAGAAAAACTGTTTTTT
>-|TRBV30|TRBJ1-1|-
CAWRAGTAEAFF
TGTGCCTGGAGGGCGGGGACCGCTGAAGCTTTCTTT
>-|TRBV7-8|TRBJ2-3|-
CASSWSTTDTQYF
TGTGCCAGCAGCTGGTCGACAACAGATACGCAGTATTTT
>-|TRBV30|TRBJ2-1|TRBD2
CAWSWGGPNEQFF
TGTGCCTGGAGTTGGGGGGGTCCCAATGAGCAGTTCTTC
>-|TRBV11-1|TRBJ2-2|-
CASSLGVGSGELFF
TGTGCCAGCAGCTTAGGGGTAGGGTCCGGGGAGCTGTTTTTT
>-|TRBV29-1|TRBJ2-2|TRBD1
CSVEKGQGTGELFF
TGCAGCGTTGAGAAGGGACAGGGAACCGGGGAGCTGTTTTTT
>many|TRBV29-1|TRBJ1-1|-
CSVVGVVAGRINTEAFF
TGCAGCGTTGTGGGGGTGGTAGCGGGCCGTATAAACACTGAAGCTTTCTTT
>-|TRBV19|TRBJ1-1|-
CASSTHFNLAADTEAFF
TGTGCCAGTAGTACCCACTTCAATTTGGCCGCGGACACTGAAGCTTTCTTT
>-|TRBV6-1|TRBJ2-2|TRBD2
CASPGGSGFGELFF
TGTGCCAGCCCCGGCGGGAGCGGCTTTGGGGAGCTGTTTTTT
>-|TRBV28|TRBJ1-5|-
CATFEEWRNQPQHF
TGTGCCACCTTTGAGGAATGGAGGAATCAGCCCCAGCATTTT
>few|TRBV6-1|TRBJ1-5|TRBD1
CASSEALTGGRNQPQHF
TGTGCCAGCAGTGAAGCGCTGACAGGGGGCCGCAATCAGCCCCAGCATTTT
>-|TRBV5-1|TRBJ2-3|-
CASRTQGGLSPGTQYF
TGCGCCAGTAGGACACAGGGCGGTCTCTCTCCCGGTACGCAGTATTTT
>-|TRBV18|TRBJ2-1|-
CASSPHYNEQFF
TGTGCCAGCTCACCACACTACAATGAGCAGTTCTTC
>-|TRBV6-4|TRBJ1-6|TRBD1
CASSLGTDRNSPLHF
TGTGCCAGCAGCCTCGGGACAGATCGTAATTCACCCCTCCACTTT
>few|TRBV23-1|TRBJ2-1|TRBD1
CASSQSHRGLGNEQFF
TGCGCCAGCAGTCAATCCCACAGGGGGTTGGGCAATGAGCAGTTCTTC
>-|TRBV5-6|TRBJ2-1|TRBD2
CASSFKASGYNEQFF
TGTGCCAGCAGCTTTAAGGCTAGCGGGTACAATGAGCAGTTCTTC
>-|TRBV4-1|TRBJ1-6|-
CASSQDPVGSYNSPLHF
TGCGCCAGCAGCCAAGATCCTGTAGGCAGCTATAATTCACCCCTCCACTTT
>-|TRBV9|TRBJ2-3|TRBD1
CASSVKSGTGVWGGADTQYF
TGTGCCAGCAGCGTTAAATCCGGGACAGGGGTATGGGGTGGAGCAGATACGCAGTATTTT
>-|TRBV27|TRBJ2-1|TRBD2
CASSSRASGLMSYNEQFF
TGTGCCAGCAGTTCGAGGGCTAGCGGATTAATGTCCTACAATGAGCAGTTCTTC
>-|TRBV6-5|TRBJ1-5|TRBD1
CASSFTGGGQPQHF
TGTGCCAGCAGTTTCACAGGGGGAGGCCAGCCCCAGCATTTT
>-|TRBV19|TRBJ2-7|TRBD1
CASTKGTGTYEQYF
TGTGCCAGTACCAAAGGGACAGGGACCTACGAGCAGTACTTC